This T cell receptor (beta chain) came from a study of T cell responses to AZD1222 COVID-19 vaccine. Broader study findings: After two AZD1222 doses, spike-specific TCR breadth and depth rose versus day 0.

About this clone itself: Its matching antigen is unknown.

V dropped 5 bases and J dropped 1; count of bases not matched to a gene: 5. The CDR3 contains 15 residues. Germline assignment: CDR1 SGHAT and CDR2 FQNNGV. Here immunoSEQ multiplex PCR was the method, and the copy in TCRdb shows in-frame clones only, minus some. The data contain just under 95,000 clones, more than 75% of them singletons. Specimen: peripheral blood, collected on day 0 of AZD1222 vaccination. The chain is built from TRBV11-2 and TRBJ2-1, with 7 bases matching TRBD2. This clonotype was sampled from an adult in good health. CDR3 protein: CASSGGLSSYNEQFF. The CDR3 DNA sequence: TGTGCCAGCAGCGGGGGACTATCTTCCTACAATGAGCAGTTCTTC. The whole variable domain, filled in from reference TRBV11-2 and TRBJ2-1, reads EAGVAQSPRYKIIEKRQSVAFWCNPISGHATLYWYQQILGQGPKLLIQFQNNGVVDDSQLPKDRFSAERLKGVDSTLKIQPAKLEDSAVYLCASSGGLSSYNEQFFGPGTRLTVL.